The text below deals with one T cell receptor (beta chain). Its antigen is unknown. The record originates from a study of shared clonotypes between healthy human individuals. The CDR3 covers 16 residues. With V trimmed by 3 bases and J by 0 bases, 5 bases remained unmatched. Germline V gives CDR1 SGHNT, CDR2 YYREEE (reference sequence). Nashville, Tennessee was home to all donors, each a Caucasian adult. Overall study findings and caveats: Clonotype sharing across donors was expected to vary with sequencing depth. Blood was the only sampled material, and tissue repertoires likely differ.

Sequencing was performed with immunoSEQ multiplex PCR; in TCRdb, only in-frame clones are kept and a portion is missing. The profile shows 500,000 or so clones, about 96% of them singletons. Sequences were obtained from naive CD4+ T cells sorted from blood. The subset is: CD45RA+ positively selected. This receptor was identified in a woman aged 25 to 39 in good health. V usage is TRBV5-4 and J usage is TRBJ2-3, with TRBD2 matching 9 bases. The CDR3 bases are TGTGCCAGCAGCTCTCCTACTAGCGGGAGCACAGATACGCAGTATTTT. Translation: CASSSPTSGSTDTQYF.